Listed below are T cell receptor beta chains from one sample, sequenced in a study of T cell responses to AZD1222 COVID-19 vaccine. The method was immunoSEQ multiplex PCR; TCRdb's version includes in-frame clones alone and lacks a portion of them. The table records about 180,000 clones, about 90% of them present only once. The sample consisted of peripheral blood, taken 28 days after the second AZD1222 dose. The origin of the receptors is an adult who received the AZD1222 COVID-19 vaccine. The CDR3 runs from the conserved cysteine through the conserved F or W. D genes are given only for firm matches. The size entry is marked missing in some rows and otherwise reads once, few, many or a size class.

CDR3 DNA: TGCGCCAGCACCCAAGAGAATACGCAGTATTTT; CDR3 protein: CASTQENTQYF; D gene: -; V gene: TRBV5-1; CDR3 length: 11; J gene: TRBJ2-3; clone size: -
CDR3 DNA: TGTGCCTGGAGTAAGTCGGGAAACACTGAAGCTTTCTTT; CDR3 protein: CAWSKSGNTEAFF; D gene: -; V gene: TRBV30; CDR3 length: 13; J gene: TRBJ1-1; clone size: -
CDR3 DNA: TGTGCCAGCTCACCAGGTAGCGGGAGACAAAACGAGCAGTACTTC; CDR3 protein: CASSPGSGRQNEQYF; D gene: TRBD2; V gene: TRBV18; CDR3 length: 15; J gene: TRBJ2-7; clone size: -
CDR3 DNA: TGTGCCAGCACCCCGTTCAAGGGAACTGAAGCTTTCTTT; CDR3 protein: CASTPFKGTEAFF; D gene: -; V gene: TRBV28; CDR3 length: 13; J gene: TRBJ1-1; clone size: -
CDR3 DNA: TGTGCCAGCAGCACAACGGGAGCCCTCCAAGAGACCCAGTACTTC; CDR3 protein: CASSTTGALQETQYF; D gene: -; V gene: TRBV9; CDR3 length: 15; J gene: TRBJ2-5; clone size: -
CDR3 DNA: TGTGCCAGCAGTTACTCAAGGTATGGGTACGAGCAGTACTTC; CDR3 protein: CASSYSRYGYEQYF; D gene: -; V gene: TRBV6-5; CDR3 length: 14; J gene: TRBJ2-7; clone size: -
CDR3 DNA: TGTGCCAGCAGCGGAACAGGGGGCAGCGAGCCCCAGCATTTT; CDR3 protein: CASSGTGGSEPQHF; D gene: TRBD1; V gene: TRBV9; CDR3 length: 14; J gene: TRBJ1-5; clone size: -
CDR3 DNA: TGCGCCAGCGGCAGACTAGCGGGAGGGACCATCTATGAGCAGTTCTTC; CDR3 protein: CASGRLAGGTIYEQFF; D gene: TRBD2; V gene: TRBV4-1; CDR3 length: 16; J gene: TRBJ2-1; clone size: once
CDR3 DNA: TGTGCCAGTAGTAGTATCCCGGGACGACAGAACACTGAAGCTTTCTTT; CDR3 protein: CASSSIPGRQNTEAFF; D gene: -; V gene: TRBV19; CDR3 length: 16; J gene: TRBJ1-1; clone size: -
CDR3 DNA: TGTGCCAGCAGCTTAGGGGCAAACCCTAGCACAGATACGCAGTATTTT; CDR3 protein: CASSLGANPSTDTQYF; D gene: -; V gene: TRBV11-2; CDR3 length: 16; J gene: TRBJ2-3; clone size: -
CDR3 DNA: TGTGCCAGCAGCCAAGATACAGGCCAAGGGTCCCAGCATTTT; CDR3 protein: CASSQDTGQGSQHF; D gene: -; V gene: TRBV3-1/TRBV3-2; CDR3 length: 14; J gene: TRBJ1-5; clone size: -
CDR3 DNA: TGTGCCAGCAGCAATGGGGGGCTGGGTGGAAACACCATATATTTT; CDR3 protein: CASSNGGLGGNTIYF; D gene: -; V gene: TRBV6-5; CDR3 length: 15; J gene: TRBJ1-3; clone size: -
CDR3 DNA: TGTGCCAGCAGCTTACCCAATCAGCCCCAGCATTTT; CDR3 protein: CASSLPNQPQHF; D gene: -; V gene: TRBV11-2; CDR3 length: 12; J gene: TRBJ1-5; clone size: -
CDR3 DNA: TGTGCCTGGAGTGGACACTCTGGAAACACCATATATTTT; CDR3 protein: CAWSGHSGNTIYF; D gene: -; V gene: TRBV30; CDR3 length: 13; J gene: TRBJ1-3; clone size: -
CDR3 DNA: TGTGCCAGCAGACCTCTGGCGGGAGGGCCCAACACCGGGGAGCTGTTTTTT; CDR3 protein: CASRPLAGGPNTGELFF; D gene: TRBD2; V gene: TRBV11-2; CDR3 length: 17; J gene: TRBJ2-2; clone size: -
CDR3 DNA: TGTGCCAGCAGCCCAGGGGTTGGGTATAATTCACCCCTCCACTTT; CDR3 protein: CASSPGVGYNSPLHF; D gene: -; V gene: TRBV7-9; CDR3 length: 15; J gene: TRBJ1-6; clone size: -
CDR3 DNA: TGTGCCAGCAGCTTATCCAGTTACCAAGAGACCCAGTACTTC; CDR3 protein: CASSLSSYQETQYF; D gene: -; V gene: TRBV7-3; CDR3 length: 14; J gene: TRBJ2-5; clone size: -
CDR3 DNA: TGCGCCAGCAGCCAAACGGGGGGGGAGGCAGGAAACACCATATATTTT; CDR3 protein: CASSQTGGEAGNTIYF; D gene: -; V gene: TRBV4-3; CDR3 length: 16; J gene: TRBJ1-3; clone size: -
CDR3 DNA: TGTGCCAGCAGCAAAGAAGTATGGACAGTCACAGACACAGATACGCAGTATTTT; CDR3 protein: CASSKEVWTVTDTDTQYF; D gene: -; V gene: TRBV21-1; CDR3 length: 18; J gene: TRBJ2-3; clone size: -
CDR3 DNA: TGTGCCAGCAGTTTAGGACTGGAAGCTTTCTTT; CDR3 protein: CASSLGLEAFF; D gene: -; V gene: TRBV12-3/TRBV12-4; CDR3 length: 11; J gene: TRBJ1-1; clone size: -
CDR3 DNA: TGTGCCAGCAGCAAAGAAGTTAGGGGGCTGGGGGAGCAGTTCTTC; CDR3 protein: CASSKEVRGLGEQFF; D gene: -; V gene: TRBV21-1; CDR3 length: 15; J gene: TRBJ2-1; clone size: -
CDR3 DNA: TGTGCCAGCAGTGCGCCGGGACTAGCGGGGGGCACTAGCTCCTACGAGCAGTACTTC; CDR3 protein: CASSAPGLAGGTSSYEQYF; D gene: TRBD2; V gene: TRBV2; CDR3 length: 19; J gene: TRBJ2-7; clone size: -
CDR3 DNA: TGTGCCAGCAGCCAAGACAGACAAGAGACCTACGAGCAGTACTTC; CDR3 protein: CASSQDRQETYEQYF; D gene: -; V gene: TRBV3-1/TRBV3-2; CDR3 length: 15; J gene: TRBJ2-7; clone size: -
CDR3 DNA: TGCAGTGCTAGCCCCGCGTATACGCAGTATTTT; CDR3 protein: CSASPAYTQYF; D gene: -; V gene: TRBV20-1; CDR3 length: 11; J gene: TRBJ2-3; clone size: -
CDR3 DNA: TGCAGCGTTGAACGTACAGGGAGAACTGAAGCTTTCTTT; CDR3 protein: CSVERTGRTEAFF; D gene: -; V gene: TRBV29-1; CDR3 length: 13; J gene: TRBJ1-1; clone size: -
CDR3 DNA: TGTGCCAGCAGCTTGGGTGGCACAGGGAATCAGCCCCAGCATTTT; CDR3 protein: CASSLGGTGNQPQHF; D gene: -; V gene: TRBV5-5; CDR3 length: 15; J gene: TRBJ1-5; clone size: -
CDR3 DNA: TGCGCCAGCAGCTTGGCGGGGGAGGGTGGCTACACCTTC; CDR3 protein: CASSLAGEGGYTF; D gene: -; V gene: TRBV5-1; CDR3 length: 13; J gene: TRBJ1-2; clone size: -
CDR3 DNA: TGTGCCAGCAGTTTCGGGGGTAGAGAAAAACTGTTTTTT; CDR3 protein: CASSFGGREKLFF; D gene: -; V gene: TRBV12-3/TRBV12-4; CDR3 length: 13; J gene: TRBJ1-4; clone size: -
CDR3 DNA: TGTGCCAGCAGTTTATCCAGCGGGAGCTCCTACGAGCAGTACTTC; CDR3 protein: CASSLSSGSSYEQYF; D gene: TRBD2; V gene: TRBV28; CDR3 length: 15; J gene: TRBJ2-7; clone size: -
CDR3 DNA: TGTGCCAGCAGTGAAGGCAGGGGGACGGATCAGCCCCAGCATTTT; CDR3 protein: CASSEGRGTDQPQHF; D gene: TRBD1; V gene: TRBV2; CDR3 length: 15; J gene: TRBJ1-5; clone size: -
CDR3 DNA: TGTGCCAGCAGCCCGCAGGAGATTAATGAAAAACTGTTTTTT; CDR3 protein: CASSPQEINEKLFF; D gene: -; V gene: TRBV9; CDR3 length: 14; J gene: TRBJ1-4; clone size: -
CDR3 DNA: TGTGCCAGCATCCGGGACAGGGGTGCTAATGAAAAACTGTTTTTT; CDR3 protein: CASIRDRGANEKLFF; D gene: TRBD1; V gene: TRBV6-5; CDR3 length: 15; J gene: TRBJ1-4; clone size: -
CDR3 DNA: TGTGCCATCGGGACTAGCGGGAGAGGAACAGATACGCAGTATTTT; CDR3 protein: CAIGTSGRGTDTQYF; D gene: TRBD2; V gene: TRBV10-3; CDR3 length: 15; J gene: TRBJ2-3; clone size: -
CDR3 DNA: TGTGCCAGCAGTTACTTATCGGGGGGCACAGATACGCAGTATTTT; CDR3 protein: CASSYLSGGTDTQYF; D gene: -; V gene: TRBV6-5; CDR3 length: 15; J gene: TRBJ2-3; clone size: -